This entry features one T cell receptor (beta chain) sequence. Germline V gene lookup returns CDR1 SGHDT and CDR2 YYEEEE. CDR3 size: 14 residues. V lost 2 bases and J lost 5, with 14 bases in between. This record belongs to a study of blood T cell repertoires in COVID-19. Looking at the study overall: Samples came from the United States, Italy and Spain, spanning acute and convalescent COVID-19. PBMCs, B-cell-depleted T cells, or T cells provided the cDNA or gDNA that made up the material.

Per the original data handling: How many nucleated cells were present was estimated from reference gene primer amplification. The protocol was immunoSEQ multiplex PCR, while the TCRdb copy is restricted to in-frame clones and leaves out a portion. The DNA was the basis for D and trimming; V, J and clone size are from that table. The sample contains under 150,000 clones, about 83% of which appear only once. The sample taken for sequencing was peripheral blood. The chain uses TRBV5-6 and TRBJ2-7; tentatively, D is TRBD1 (5 bases). The TCR originated in a woman aged 40 to 55 with acute or convalescent COVID-19. This CDR3 is CASSLGQGKHEQYF. In DNA, the CDR3 is TGTGCCAGCAGCTTAGGCCAGGGAAAGCACGAGCAGTACTTC.